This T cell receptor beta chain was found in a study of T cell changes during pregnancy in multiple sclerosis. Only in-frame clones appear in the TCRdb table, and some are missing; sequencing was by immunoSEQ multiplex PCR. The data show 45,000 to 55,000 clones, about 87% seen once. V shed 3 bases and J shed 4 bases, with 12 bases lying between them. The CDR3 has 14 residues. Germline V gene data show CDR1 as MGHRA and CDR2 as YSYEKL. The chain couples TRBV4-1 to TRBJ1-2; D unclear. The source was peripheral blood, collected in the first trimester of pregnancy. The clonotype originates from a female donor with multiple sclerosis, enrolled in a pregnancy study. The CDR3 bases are TGCGCCAGCAGCCAGGGAGCTAATCTCTATGGCTACACCTTC. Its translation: CASSQGANLYGYTF.